This T cell receptor (beta chain) is from a study of T cells of healthy individuals. The CDR3 is 16 residues long. Per the germline V gene, CDR1 is SEHNR and CDR2 is FQNEAQ (reference sequence). V lost 3 bases, J lost 3 bases, and 7 bases stayed unmatched. This clonotype was recorded many times. TCRdb re-called the 5' RACE reads with MiXCR, one entry per CDR3 protein. The sample includes approximately 50,000 distinct CDR3 sequences, about 14% of them seen just once. The sequence derives from a human donor in good health. The genes are TRBV7-9 and TRBJ1-4; TRBD1 agrees at 7 bases. For the CDR3, the DNA is TGTGCCAGCAGCTTTACGGGACAGAGGGCTAATGAAAAACTGTTTTTT. Residues: CASSFTGQRANEKLFF.